This TCR beta chain derives from a study of T cells after yellow fever vaccination (dated by TCRdb to the late 2010s). Background on the whole study: The SMART-Seq v4 Ultra Low Input RNA kit was used to prepare libraries from fractions with low cell numbers. To follow T-cell clones before and after both primary and booster YFV17D yellow fever vaccination, bulk TCR alpha and beta repertoires underwent longitudinal sequencing. Two healthy male donors, one aged 18 to 30 and one aged 30 to 39 years, made up the cohort. Blood was collected at multiple timepoints before and after primary and secondary immunization, and bulk PBMC replicates and cell subsets were isolated. Points the paper makes about the study in general: Only a couple of donors were included in the study, so the extent to which the findings can be generalized is limited. The secondary T-cell response was found to be weaker but faster than the primary response, with a peak reached on day 5 rather than on day 15. A small fraction of clonotypes appeared in both the CD4 and CD8 compartments, likely as a result of convergent recombination. Computational filtering was required because FACS-sorted repertoires could contain abundant contaminating clonotypes from the bulk population. After the booster, most of the clones that had expanded following primary vaccination were detected again (roughly 96% of CD4 and roughly 90% of CD8), which suggests that memory was broadly maintained.

TCR cDNA was synthesized by 5'RACE template switching, through which a universal primer site and unique molecular identifiers were introduced. Priming for cDNA synthesis came from both the TCR alpha and TCR beta constant segments. Library amplification used two PCR steps, and the second PCR step added sample barcodes and sequencing adapters. Libraries were sequenced on Illumina HiSeq 2500 (2x100 bp) or NovaSeq (2x150 bp). In the authors' own workflow: Reads were demultiplexed and collapsed into UMI consensus sequences with MIGEC, and V(D)J alignment was performed with MiXCR. Using edgeR on replicate PBMC samples, clonotypes were called vaccine-responding if FDR was below 0.01 and the log2 fold change was above 5 up to day 15. Each bulk clonotype received a CD4 or CD8 identity based on whether the sequenced CD4 or CD8 repertoire contained that clonotype at higher abundance. The public reads were run again by TCRdb, first through fastp at Q25 and then through MiXCR, and only productive beta chains were kept. Every entry covers one CDR3 protein and lists the most common genes and DNA from its rows. TCRdb, not the authors, supplied the V and J calls. This sample lists 300,000 to 400,000 distinct CDR3 sequences; 7.5% to 9% were detected once. The top ten clones comprise more than 15% of the sample.

This clonotype was recorded a few times. Its binding antigen is unknown. No much larger clone is present one base from it, and per-base qualities are unavailable. The treatment or condition label corresponds to: live attenuated yellow fever vaccine strain. At every blood-draw timepoint, two biological replicates of bulk PBMCs were collected. PBMCs were isolated from peripheral blood using a standard Ficoll-Paque protocol. RNA was extracted with TriZol from bulk PBMCs, CD4 and CD8 fractions, and dextramer-positive and dextramer-negative fractions. The junction shows trimming of 1 base on V and 4 bases on J, and the gene matches do not reach 9 bases of it. Taken from cysteine to phenylalanine, the CDR3 has 18 residues. Only the CDR3 part of the read is kept: 54 bases, read in frame from the first base. The germline V gene supplies CDR1 SGHAT and CDR2 FQNNGV.

The chain is encoded by TRBV11-2 joined to TRBJ2-3, with 12 bases aligning to TRBD2. The sequenced sample was PBMCs, obtained on the day of the first yellow fever vaccination. The sequence derives from a man in his late teens or twenties who received the YFV17D yellow fever vaccine. Here is the DNA: TGTGCCAGCAGCTTAGCTCTGCTAGCGGGGGGGATACCAGATACGCAGTATTTT. The encoded protein is CASSLALLAGGIPDTQYF.